This TCR beta chain was retrieved from a study of T cell responses to AZD1222 COVID-19 vaccine. Produced via immunoSEQ multiplex PCR; TCRdb's table is partial and in-frame only. The sample includes about 140,000 clones, approximately 91% of them seen just once. Study results and caveats: Reportedly, close to half of spike-specific TCRs are directed against unmutated variant regions. Donors were largely white British and mainly female; clonal diversity was possibly underestimated.

Germline trimming cut 5 bases from V and 7 bases from J; bases unmatched to any gene: 3. CDR3 length equals 13 residues. The V gene's germline CDR1 is SGHAT and CDR2 FQNNGV. In regard to this clone: What it recognizes is unknown.

This chain links TRBV11-2 with TRBJ2-1, with 9 bases lining up with TRBD1. This material consisted of peripheral blood, taken 28 days after the second AZD1222 dose. This clonotype was obtained from an adult who received the AZD1222 COVID-19 vaccine. CDR3 in DNA: TGTGCCAGCAGCGGGACAGGGTGGAATGAGCAGTTCTTC. It yields the protein CASSGTGWNEQFF. Together with reference TRBV11-2 and TRBJ2-1, the CDR3 gives the full variable domain: EAGVAQSPRYKIIEKRQSVAFWCNPISGHATLYWYQQILGQGPKLLIQFQNNGVVDDSQLPKDRFSAERLKGVDSTLKIQPAKLEDSAVYLCASSGTGWNEQFFGPGTRLTVL.